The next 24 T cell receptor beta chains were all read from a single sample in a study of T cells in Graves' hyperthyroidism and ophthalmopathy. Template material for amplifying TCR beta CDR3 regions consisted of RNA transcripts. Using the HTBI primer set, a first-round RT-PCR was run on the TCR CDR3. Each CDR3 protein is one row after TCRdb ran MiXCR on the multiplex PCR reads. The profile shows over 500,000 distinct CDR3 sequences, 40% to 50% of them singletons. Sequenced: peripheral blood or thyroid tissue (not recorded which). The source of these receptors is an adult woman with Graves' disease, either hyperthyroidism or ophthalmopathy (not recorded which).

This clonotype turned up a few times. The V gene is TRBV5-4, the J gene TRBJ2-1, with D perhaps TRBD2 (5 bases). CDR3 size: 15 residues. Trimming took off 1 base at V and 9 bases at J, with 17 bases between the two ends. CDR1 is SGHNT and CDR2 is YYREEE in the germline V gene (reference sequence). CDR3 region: CASSLPTAGRGEQFF. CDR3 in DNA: TGTGCCAGCAGCTTGCCCACCGCAGGTCGGGGTGAGCAGTTCTTC.

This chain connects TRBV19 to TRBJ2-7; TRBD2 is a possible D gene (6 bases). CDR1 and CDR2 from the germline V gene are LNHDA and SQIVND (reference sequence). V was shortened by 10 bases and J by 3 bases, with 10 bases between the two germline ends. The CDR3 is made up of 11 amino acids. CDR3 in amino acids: CATEEGYEQYF. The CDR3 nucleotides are TGTGCCACGGAGGAGGGCTACGAGCAGTACTTC. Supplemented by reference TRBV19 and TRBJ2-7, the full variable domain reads DGGITQSPKYLFRKEGQNVTLSCEQNLNHDAMYWYRQDPGQGLRLIYYSQIVNDFQKGDIAEGYSVSREKKESFPLTVTSAQKNPTAFYLCATEEGYEQYFGPGTRLTVT.

Here the CDR3 DNA reads TGCGCCAGCAGCCAAGATTCGGCGGGAGGGTCCGAGCAGTACTTC. Its translation is CASSQDSAGGSEQYF. This chain connects TRBV4-3 to TRBJ2-7; 9 bases map to TRBD2. Germline loops: CDR1 LGHNA, CDR2 YSLEER. Trimming cost V 0 bases and J 6 bases; bases outside gene matches: 6. The CDR3 has 15 residues.

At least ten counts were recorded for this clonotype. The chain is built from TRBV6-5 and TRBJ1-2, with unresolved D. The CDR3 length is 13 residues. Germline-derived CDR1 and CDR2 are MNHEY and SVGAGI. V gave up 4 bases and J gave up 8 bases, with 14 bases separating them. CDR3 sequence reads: CASSLSPGGGYTF. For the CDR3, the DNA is TGTGCCAGCAGTTTATCACCCGGCGGGGGCTACACCTTC.

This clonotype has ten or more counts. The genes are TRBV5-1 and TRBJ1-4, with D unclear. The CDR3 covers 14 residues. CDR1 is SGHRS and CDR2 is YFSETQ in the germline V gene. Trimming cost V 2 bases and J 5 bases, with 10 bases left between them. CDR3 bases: TGCGCCAGCAGCTTTGCTGGTGGGAATGAAAAACTGTTTTTT. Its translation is CASSFAGGNEKLFF.

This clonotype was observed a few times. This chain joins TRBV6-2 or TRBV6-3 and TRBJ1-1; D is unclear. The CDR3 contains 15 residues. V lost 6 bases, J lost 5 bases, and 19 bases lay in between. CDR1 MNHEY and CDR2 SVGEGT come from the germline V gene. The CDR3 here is CASSRPRVILTEAFF. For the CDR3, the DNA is TGTGCCAGCAGCCGCCCGAGAGTTATTCTAACTGAAGCTTTCTTT.

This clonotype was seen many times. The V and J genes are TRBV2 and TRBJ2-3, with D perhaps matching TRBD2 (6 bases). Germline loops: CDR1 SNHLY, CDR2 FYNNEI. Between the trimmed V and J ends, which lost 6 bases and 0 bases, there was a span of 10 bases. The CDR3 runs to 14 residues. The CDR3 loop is CASRRGPSTDTQYF. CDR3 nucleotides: TGTGCCAGCAGGCGGGGACCTAGCACAGATACGCAGTATTTT.

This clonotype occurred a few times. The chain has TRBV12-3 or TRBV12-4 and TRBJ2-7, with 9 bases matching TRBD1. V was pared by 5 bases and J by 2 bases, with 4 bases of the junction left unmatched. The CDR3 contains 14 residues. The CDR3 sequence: CASSAHRGPYEQYF. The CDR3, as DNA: TGTGCCAGCAGTGCCCACAGGGGGCCCTACGAGCAGTACTTC.

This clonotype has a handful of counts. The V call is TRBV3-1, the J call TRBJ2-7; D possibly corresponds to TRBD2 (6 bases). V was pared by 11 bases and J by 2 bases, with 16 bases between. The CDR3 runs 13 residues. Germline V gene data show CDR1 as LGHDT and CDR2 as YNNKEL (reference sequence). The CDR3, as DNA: TGTGCCGCCGGGGGAGCGTTTCCCTACGAGCAGTACTTC. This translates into CAAGGAFPYEQYF.

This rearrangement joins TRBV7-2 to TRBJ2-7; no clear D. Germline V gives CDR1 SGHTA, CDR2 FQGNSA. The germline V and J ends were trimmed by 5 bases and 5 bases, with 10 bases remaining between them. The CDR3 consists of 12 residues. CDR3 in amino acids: CASSRTFDEQYF. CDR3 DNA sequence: TGTGCCAGCAGCCGGACCTTTGACGAGCAGTACTTC.

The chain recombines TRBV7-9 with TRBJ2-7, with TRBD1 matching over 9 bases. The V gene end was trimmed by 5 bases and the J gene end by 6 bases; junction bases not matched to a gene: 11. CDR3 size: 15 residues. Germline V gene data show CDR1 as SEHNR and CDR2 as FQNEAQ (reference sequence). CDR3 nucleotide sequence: TGTGCCAGCAGCGTGTCCGGGACAGGGCGCGGCGAGCAGTACTTC. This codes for CASSVSGTGRGEQYF.

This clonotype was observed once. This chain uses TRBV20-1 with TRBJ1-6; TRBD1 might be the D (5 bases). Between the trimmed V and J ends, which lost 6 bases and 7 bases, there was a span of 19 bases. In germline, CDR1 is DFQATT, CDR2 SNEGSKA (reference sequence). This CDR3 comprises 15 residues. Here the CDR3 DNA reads TGCAGTGCCCAGGGAGACGGGACGCTCAATTCACCCCTCCACTTT. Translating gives CSAQGDGTLNSPLHF.

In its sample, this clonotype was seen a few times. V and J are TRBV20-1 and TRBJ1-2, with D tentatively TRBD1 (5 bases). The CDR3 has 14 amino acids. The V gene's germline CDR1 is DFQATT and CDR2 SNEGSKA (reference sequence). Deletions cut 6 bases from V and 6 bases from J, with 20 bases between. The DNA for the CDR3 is TGCAGTGCCCCCCGGACTAGCGGGGACGATGGCTACACCTTC. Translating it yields CSAPRTSGDDGYTF.

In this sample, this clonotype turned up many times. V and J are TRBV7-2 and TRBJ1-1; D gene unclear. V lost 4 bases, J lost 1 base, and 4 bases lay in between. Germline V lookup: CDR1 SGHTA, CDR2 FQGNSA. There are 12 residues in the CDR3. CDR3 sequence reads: CASSYPNTEAFF. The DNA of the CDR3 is TGTGCCAGCAGCTATCCGAACACTGAAGCTTTCTTT. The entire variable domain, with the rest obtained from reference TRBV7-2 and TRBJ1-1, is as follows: GAGVSQSPSNKVTEKGKDVELRCDPISGHTALYWYRQSLGQGLEFLIYFQGNSAPDKSGLPSDRFSAERTGGSVSTLTIQRTQQEDSAVYLCASSYPNTEAFFGQGTRLTVV.

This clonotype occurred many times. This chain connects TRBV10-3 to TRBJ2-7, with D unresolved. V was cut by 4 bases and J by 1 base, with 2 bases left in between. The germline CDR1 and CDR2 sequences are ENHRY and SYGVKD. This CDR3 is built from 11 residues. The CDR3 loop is CAISASYEQYF. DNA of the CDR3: TGTGCCATCAGTGCTTCCTACGAGCAGTACTTC.

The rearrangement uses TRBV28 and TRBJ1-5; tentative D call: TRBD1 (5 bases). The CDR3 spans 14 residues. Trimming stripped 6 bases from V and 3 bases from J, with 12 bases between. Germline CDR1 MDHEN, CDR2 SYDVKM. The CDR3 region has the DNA TGTGCCAGCAGACATAGGGGAGACAATCAGCCCCAGCATTTT. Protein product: CASRHRGDNQPQHF.

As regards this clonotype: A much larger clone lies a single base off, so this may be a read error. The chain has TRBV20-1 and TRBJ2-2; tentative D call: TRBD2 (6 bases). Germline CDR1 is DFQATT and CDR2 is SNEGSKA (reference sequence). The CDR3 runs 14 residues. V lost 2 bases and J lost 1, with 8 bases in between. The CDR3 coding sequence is TGCAGTGCTAGACATAGCGGGAACACCGGGGAGCTGTTTTTT. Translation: CSARHSGNTGELFF.

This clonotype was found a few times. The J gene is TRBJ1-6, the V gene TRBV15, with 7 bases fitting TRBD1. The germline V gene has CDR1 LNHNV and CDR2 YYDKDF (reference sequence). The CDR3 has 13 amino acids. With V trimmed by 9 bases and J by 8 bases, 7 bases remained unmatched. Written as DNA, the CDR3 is TGTGCCACACGAACAGGGGTGGATTCACCCCTCCACTTT. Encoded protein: CATRTGVDSPLHF. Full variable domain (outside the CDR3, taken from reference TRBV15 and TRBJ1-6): DAMVIQNPRYQVTQFGKPVTLSCSQTLNHNVMYWYQQKSSQAPKLLFHYYDKDFNNEADTPDNFQSRRPNTSFCFLDIRSPGLGDTAMYLCATRTGVDSPLHFGNGTRLTVT.

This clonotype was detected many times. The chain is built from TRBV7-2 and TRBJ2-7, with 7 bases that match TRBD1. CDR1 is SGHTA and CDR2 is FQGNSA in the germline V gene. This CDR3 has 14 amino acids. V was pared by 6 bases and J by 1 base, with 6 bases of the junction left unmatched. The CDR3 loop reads CASSKRDSSYEQYF. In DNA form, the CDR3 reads TGTGCCAGCAGTAAACGGGACAGTTCCTACGAGCAGTACTTC.

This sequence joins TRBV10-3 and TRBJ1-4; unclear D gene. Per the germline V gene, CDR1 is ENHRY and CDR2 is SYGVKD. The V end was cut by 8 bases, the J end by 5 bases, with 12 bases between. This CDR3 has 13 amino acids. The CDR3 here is CAILLAGNEKLFF. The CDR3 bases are TGTGCCATCCTACTAGCGGGAAATGAAAAACTGTTTTTT.

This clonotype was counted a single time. This CDR3 reads CASSSTARSSYNSPLHF. The CDR3 DNA reads as TGCGCCAGCAGCTCTACAGCAAGGAGCTCCTATAATTCACCCCTCCACTTT. The rearrangement links TRBV5-1 to TRBJ1-6, with D unclear. Germline loops: CDR1 SGHRS, CDR2 YFSETQ. The ends were cut back, 3 bases at V and 0 bases at J, with 13 bases in the middle. The CDR3 runs to 17 residues.

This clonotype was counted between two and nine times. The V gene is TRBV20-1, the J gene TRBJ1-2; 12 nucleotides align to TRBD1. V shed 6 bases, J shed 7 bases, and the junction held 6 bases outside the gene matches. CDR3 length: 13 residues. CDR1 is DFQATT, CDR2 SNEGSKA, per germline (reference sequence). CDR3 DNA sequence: TGCAGTGCAAGGGACAGGGGGCAGGTTGGCTACACCTTC. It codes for CSARDRGQVGYTF.

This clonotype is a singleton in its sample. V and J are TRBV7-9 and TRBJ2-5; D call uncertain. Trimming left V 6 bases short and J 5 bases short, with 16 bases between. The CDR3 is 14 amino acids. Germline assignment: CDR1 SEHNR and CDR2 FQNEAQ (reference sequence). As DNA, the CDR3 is TGTGCCAGCAGTTTTGGTCCAGGTTGGGAGACCCAGTACTTC. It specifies CASSFGPGWETQYF.

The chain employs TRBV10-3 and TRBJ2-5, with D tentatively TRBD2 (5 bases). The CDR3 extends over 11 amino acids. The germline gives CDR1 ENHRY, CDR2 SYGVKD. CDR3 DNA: TGTGACAATGAGGGTTCGGAGACCCAGTACTTC. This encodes CDNEGSETQYF.